One and the same sample provided the 22 T cell receptor beta chains below, sequenced in a study of T cell responses to AZD1222 COVID-19 vaccine. Profiled with immunoSEQ multiplex PCR; TCRdb holds only in-frame clones, not every one. The table records 80,000 to 130,000 clones, 70% to 90% of them present only once. The starting material was peripheral blood, obtained on day 0 of AZD1222 vaccination. Source of these receptors: an adult in good health.

The chain links TRBV4-2 to TRBJ2-6; D ambiguous. The germline V and J ends were trimmed by 0 bases and 0 bases, with 3 bases remaining between them. This CDR3 comprises 15 residues. Germline V CDR1 and CDR2: LGHNA, YNFKEQ. CDR3 nucleotide sequence: TGTGCCAGCAGCCAAGACAGCTCTGGGGCCAACGTCCTGACTTTC. Its protein is CASSQDSSGANVLTF.

The chain is built from TRBV7-2 and TRBJ2-1, with 10 bases matching TRBD2. Germline V gene lookup returns CDR1 SGHTA and CDR2 FQGNSA. Losses at the gene ends were 1 base for V and 4 bases for J; bases not matched to a gene: 1. This CDR3 comprises 15 residues. CDR3 nucleotides: TGTGCCAGCAGCTTAGATAGCGGGAGGTACAATGAGCAGTTCTTC. This encodes CASSLDSGRYNEQFF.

This chain links TRBV18 with TRBJ1-5; 7 nucleotides match TRBD1. The CDR3 spans 16 residues. Unmatched junction bases numbered 17, after V lost 4 bases and J lost 11 bases. Germline V gene sequence: CDR1 KGHSH, CDR2 LQKENI. Here the CDR3 reads CASSRRQGGDVLTQHF. DNA of the CDR3: TGTGCCAGCTCACGAAGACAGGGAGGGGACGTTTTGACCCAGCATTTT.

V and J are TRBV25-1 and TRBJ2-5; 8 bases map to TRBD2. After removal of 6 bases from V and 5 bases from J, the junction contained 11 bases not matched to a gene. The CDR3 consists of 15 residues. The germline gives CDR1 MGHDK, CDR2 SYGVNS. The CDR3 region is CASSLRRGGRETQYF. CDR3 in DNA: TGTGCCAGCAGCTTACGCCGGGGGGGCCGGGAGACCCAGTACTTC.

The V gene is TRBV5-6, the J gene TRBJ1-2; TRBD1 matches 8 bases. Germline V gives CDR1 SGHDT, CDR2 YYEEEE. The junction had 8 bases not matched to a gene; V was cut back by 6 bases and J by 4 bases. The CDR3 contains 14 residues. Here the CDR3 DNA reads TGTGCCAGCAATTTGGGACAGGCGTTCTATGGCTACACCTTC. It yields the protein CASNLGQAFYGYTF.

The genes are TRBV7-9 and TRBJ1-5, with 8 bases aligning to TRBD1. This CDR3 spans 14 amino acids. V dropped 5 bases and J dropped 5; count of bases not matched to a gene: 5. In germline, CDR1 is SEHNR, CDR2 FQNEAQ (reference sequence). The CDR3 spells CASSPDREDQPQHF. DNA for the CDR3: TGTGCCAGCAGCCCGGACAGGGAGGATCAGCCCCAGCATTTT.

V and J are TRBV27 and TRBJ1-2; 10 positions agree with TRBD1. J lost 8 bases, V lost 6 bases, and 9 bases had no gene match. CDR3 length: 14 amino acids. Germline V lookup: CDR1 MNHEY, CDR2 SMNVEV (reference sequence). In DNA, the CDR3 is TGTGCCAGCAGGATACCGGGACAGGGGAACGGCTACACCTTC. As protein: CASRIPGQGNGYTF.

This chain links TRBV6-5 with TRBJ2-7; D unclear. The CDR3 totals 13 residues. Trimming pared 0 bases from V and 4 bases from J, leaving 7 bases between. Germline-derived CDR1 and CDR2 are MNHEY and SVGAGI. CDR3 sequence reads: CASSYSPRYEQYF. DNA for the CDR3: TGTGCCAGCAGTTACTCTCCCAGATACGAGCAGTACTTC.

The chain recombines TRBV3-1 (or the pseudogene TRBV3-2) with TRBJ1-1, with D unresolved. Germline loops: CDR1 LGHDT, CDR2 YNNKEL (reference sequence). CDR3 size: 15 residues. Trimming cost V 4 bases and J 0 bases, with 12 bases left between them. Here the CDR3 reads CASSPSMGMNTEAFF. CDR3 bases: TGTGCCAGCAGCCCGAGCATGGGGATGAACACTGAAGCTTTCTTT.

Points on this clone: At the DNA level, this CDR3 is encoded by other sequences in the same sample as well. This chain links TRBV6-1 with TRBJ2-1; 11 bases fit TRBD2. The CDR3 is 15 amino acids. Germline lookup yields CDR1 MNHNS and CDR2 SASEGT. The ends lost 2 bases at V and 3 bases at J; junction bases unmatched: 0. The CDR3 DNA sequence: TGTGCCAGCAGTGAACTAGCGGGAGGCTACAATGAGCAGTTCTTC. This sequence encodes CASSELAGGYNEQFF.

V and J are TRBV5-5 and TRBJ2-5; the D call may be TRBD1 or TRBD2 (7 bases each). Germline V gene sequence: CDR1 SGHKS, CDR2 YYEKEE (reference sequence). The CDR3 is 13 residues long. The V gene lost 2 bases and the J gene lost 5 bases, with 10 bases spanning the gap. CDR3 DNA: TGTGCCAGCAGCTTTCAGGGGGGGGAGACCCAGTACTTC. The encoded protein is CASSFQGGETQYF.

The rearrangement joins TRBV10-1 to TRBJ1-2; D unresolved. CDR3 length equals 16 residues. CDR1 WNHNN and CDR2 SYGVQD come from the germline V gene (reference sequence). V gave up 0 bases and J gave up 1 base, with 12 bases separating them. In DNA form, the CDR3 reads TGCGCCAGCAGTGAGTCGAGGAGACTCCGTAACTATGGCTACACCTTC. It translates to CASSESRRLRNYGYTF.

The chain recombines TRBV4-2 with TRBJ2-3; D not certain. Germline V gives CDR1 LGHNA, CDR2 YNFKEQ. CDR3 length: 13 amino acids. V lost 4 bases to trimming and J lost 4 bases, with 9 bases between them. DNA for the CDR3: TGTGCCAGCAGCCCAACCAGTCCAGATACGCAGTATTTT. It encodes CASSPTSPDTQYF.

This rearrangement joins TRBV4-1 to TRBJ1-4; no firm D call. This CDR3 has 13 residues. CDR1 is MGHRA and CDR2 is YSYEKL in the germline V gene. V was shortened by 10 bases and J by 5 bases, with 14 bases between the two germline ends. DNA for the CDR3: TGCGCCACTTCATTTGCCCGGAATGAAAAACTGTTTTTT. Its translation: CATSFARNEKLFF.

Remarks on this clone: In the same sample, other DNA sequences code for this CDR3. The CDR3 spells CASSTQGYGYTF. As DNA, the CDR3 is TGTGCCAGTAGTACACAGGGGTATGGCTACACCTTC. The rearrangement uses TRBV19 and TRBJ1-2; TRBD1 matches 7 bases. Trimming took 4 bases from V and 5 from J; bases not matched to a gene: 1. Per germline, CDR1 LNHDA and CDR2 SQIVND (reference sequence). The CDR3 loop spans 12 amino acids.

This chain connects TRBV5-4 to TRBJ2-3, with D perhaps TRBD2 (6 bases). This CDR3 has 13 residues. Germline V gene sequence: CDR1 SGHNT, CDR2 YYREEE (reference sequence). V was trimmed by 4 bases and J by 3 bases, leaving 9 bases between them. The CDR3 nucleotides read TGTGCCAGCAGCGGAAGCGGGACAGATACGCAGTATTTT. It specifies CASSGSGTDTQYF. Full variable domain (remainder filled in from reference TRBV5-4 and TRBJ2-3): ETGVTQSPTHLIKTRGQQVTLRCSSQSGHNTVSWYQQALGQGPQFIFQYYREEENGRGNFPPRFSGLQFPNYSSELNVNALELDDSALYLCASSGSGTDTQYFGPGTRLTVL.

The chain combines TRBV3-1 (or the pseudogene TRBV3-2) with TRBJ1-5; D remains unclear. Between the trimmed V and J ends, which lost 1 base and 7 bases, there was a span of 8 bases. The length of the CDR3 is 13 residues. Germline CDR1 and CDR2: LGHDT and YNNKEL (reference sequence). CDR3 sequence reads: CASSQVGGQPQHF. CDR3 bases: TGTGCCAGCAGCCAAGTAGGTGGGCAGCCCCAGCATTTT.

In this sample, this clone turned up a few times. CDR3 amino acids: CASSLRQGGYTF. The CDR3 DNA follows: TGTGCCAGCAGCCTAAGACAGGGCGGCTACACCTTC. V gene TRBV7-9 combines with J gene TRBJ1-2, with 7 bases matching TRBD1. Germline V lookup: CDR1 SEHNR, CDR2 FQNEAQ (reference sequence). With V trimmed by 5 bases and J by 8 bases, 5 bases remained unmatched. CDR3 size: 12 residues.

The chain links TRBV12-3 or TRBV12-4 to TRBJ1-1, with D unclear. Trimming shortened V by 5 bases and J by 1 base, and 8 bases separated the two germline ends. The CDR3 loop spans 13 amino acids. CDR3 nucleotides: TGTGCCAGCAGTCCTGTAGGGAACACTGAAGCTTTCTTT. It encodes CASSPVGNTEAFF.

The gene calls are TRBV4-1 and TRBJ2-1; D remains ambiguous. Trimming left V 4 bases short and J 6 bases short, with 16 bases between. Germline CDR1 MGHRA, CDR2 YSYEKL. This CDR3 spans 15 amino acids. The chain's CDR3 is CASSPTVKVINEQFF. CDR3 sequence (DNA): TGCGCCAGCAGCCCTACCGTTAAGGTAATCAATGAGCAGTTCTTC.

The genes are TRBV10-3 and TRBJ2-6, with no clear D. The CDR3 is made up of 15 amino acids. Trimming cost V 6 bases and J 0 bases, with 9 bases left between them. Per germline, CDR1 ENHRY and CDR2 SYGVKD. The CDR3: CAIRPLSSGANVLTF. CDR3 bases: TGTGCCATCAGGCCCCTTAGCTCTGGGGCCAACGTCCTGACTTTC.

This clone appeared a single time. This rearrangement joins TRBV10-3 to TRBJ2-1; 15 positions match TRBD2. In germline, CDR1 is ENHRY, CDR2 SYGVKD. Losses at the gene ends were 8 bases for V and 3 bases for J; bases not matched to a gene: 17. The CDR3 spans 20 residues. CDR3 loop: CAISVTKGLAGGGGYNEQFF. CDR3 DNA: TGTGCCATCTCAGTCACTAAGGGACTAGCGGGAGGAGGAGGCTACAATGAGCAGTTCTTC.